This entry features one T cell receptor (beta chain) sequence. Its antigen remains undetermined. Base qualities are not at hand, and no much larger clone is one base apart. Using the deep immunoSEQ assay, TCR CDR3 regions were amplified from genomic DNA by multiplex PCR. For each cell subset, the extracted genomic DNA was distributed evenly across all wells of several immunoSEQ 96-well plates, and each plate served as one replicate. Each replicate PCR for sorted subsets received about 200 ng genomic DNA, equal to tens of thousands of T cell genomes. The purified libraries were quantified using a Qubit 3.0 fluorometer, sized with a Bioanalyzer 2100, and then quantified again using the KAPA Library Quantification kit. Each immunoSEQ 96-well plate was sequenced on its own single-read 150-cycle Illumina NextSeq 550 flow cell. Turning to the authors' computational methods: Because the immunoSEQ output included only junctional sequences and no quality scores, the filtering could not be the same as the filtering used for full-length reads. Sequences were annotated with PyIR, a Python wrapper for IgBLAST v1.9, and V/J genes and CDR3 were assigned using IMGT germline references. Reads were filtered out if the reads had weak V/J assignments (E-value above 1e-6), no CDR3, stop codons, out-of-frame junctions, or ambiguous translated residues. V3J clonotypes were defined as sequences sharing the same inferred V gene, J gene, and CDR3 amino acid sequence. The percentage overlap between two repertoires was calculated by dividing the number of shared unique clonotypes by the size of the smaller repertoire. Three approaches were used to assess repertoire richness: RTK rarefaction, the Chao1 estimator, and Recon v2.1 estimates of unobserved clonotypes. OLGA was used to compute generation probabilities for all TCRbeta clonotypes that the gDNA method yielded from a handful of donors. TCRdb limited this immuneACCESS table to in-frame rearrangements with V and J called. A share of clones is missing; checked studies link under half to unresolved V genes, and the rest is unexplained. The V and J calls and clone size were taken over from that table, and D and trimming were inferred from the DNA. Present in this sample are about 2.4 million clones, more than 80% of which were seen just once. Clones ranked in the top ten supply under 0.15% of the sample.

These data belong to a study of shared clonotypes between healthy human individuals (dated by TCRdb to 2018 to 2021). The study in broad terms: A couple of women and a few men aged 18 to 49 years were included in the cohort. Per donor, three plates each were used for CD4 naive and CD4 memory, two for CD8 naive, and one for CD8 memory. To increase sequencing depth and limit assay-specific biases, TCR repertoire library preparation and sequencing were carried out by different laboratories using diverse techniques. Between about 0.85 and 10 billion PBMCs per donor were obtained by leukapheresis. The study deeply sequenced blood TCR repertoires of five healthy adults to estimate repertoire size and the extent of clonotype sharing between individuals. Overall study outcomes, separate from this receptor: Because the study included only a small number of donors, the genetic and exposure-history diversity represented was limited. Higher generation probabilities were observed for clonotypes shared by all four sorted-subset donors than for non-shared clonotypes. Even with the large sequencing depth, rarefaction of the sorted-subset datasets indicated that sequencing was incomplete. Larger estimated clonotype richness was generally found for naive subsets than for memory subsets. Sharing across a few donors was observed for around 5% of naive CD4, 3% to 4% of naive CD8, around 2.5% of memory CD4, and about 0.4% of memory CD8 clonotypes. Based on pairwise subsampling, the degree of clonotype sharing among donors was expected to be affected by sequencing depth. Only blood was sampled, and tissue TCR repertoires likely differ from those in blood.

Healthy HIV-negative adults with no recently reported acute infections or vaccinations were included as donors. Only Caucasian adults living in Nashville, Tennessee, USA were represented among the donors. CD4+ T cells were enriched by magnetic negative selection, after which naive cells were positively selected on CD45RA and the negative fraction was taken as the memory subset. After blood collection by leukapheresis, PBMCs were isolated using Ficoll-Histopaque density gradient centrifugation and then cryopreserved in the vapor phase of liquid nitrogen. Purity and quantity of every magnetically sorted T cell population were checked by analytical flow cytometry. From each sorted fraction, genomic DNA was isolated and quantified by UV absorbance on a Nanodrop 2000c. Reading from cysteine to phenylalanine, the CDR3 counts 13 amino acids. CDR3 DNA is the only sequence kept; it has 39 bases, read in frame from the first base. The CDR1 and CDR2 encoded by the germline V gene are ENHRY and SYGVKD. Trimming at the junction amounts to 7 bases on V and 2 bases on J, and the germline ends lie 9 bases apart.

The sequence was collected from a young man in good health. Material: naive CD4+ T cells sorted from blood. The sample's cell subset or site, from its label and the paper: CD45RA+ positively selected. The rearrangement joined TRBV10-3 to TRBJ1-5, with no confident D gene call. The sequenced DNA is TGTGCCATCATGCGGGAGCGCAATCAGCCCCAGCATTTT. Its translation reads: CAIMRERNQPQHF.